The 29 T cell receptor beta chains presented below share a single source sample, sequenced in a study. In TCRdb, the 5' RACE reads were re-called with MiXCR into one record per CDR3 protein. Of 25,000 to 40,000 distinct CDR3 sequences in the sample, about 24% are singletons; the top ten hold around 4.5%. Sequencing was done on a sample of memory CD4+ T cells sorted from blood. Subset in this sample: memory CD4+ T cells, CD4+CD45RO+CD25-. The receptors stem from a female donor with breast cancer.

The chain uses TRBV7-8 and TRBJ2-5; perhaps TRBD1 as D (6 bases). CDR3 length: 14 amino acids. Germline V gene data show CDR1 as SGHVS and CDR2 as FQNEAQ. V was clipped by 2 bases and J by 5 bases, with 12 bases between them. As DNA, the CDR3 is TGTGCCAGCAGCTTAACTAACCAGGGGGAGACCCAGTACTTC. Translated: CASSLTNQGETQYF. The full variable domain, completed using reference TRBV7-8 and TRBJ2-5, is GAGVSQSPRYKVAKRGQDVALRCDPISGHVSLFWYQQALGQGPEFLTYFQNEAQLDKSGLPSDRFFAERPEGSVSTLKIQRTQQEDSAVYLCASSLTNQGETQYFGPGTRLLVL.

The chain employs TRBV5-4 and TRBJ2-3; D possibly matches TRBD1 or TRBD2 (5 bases each). CDR3 length: 14 residues. Germline-derived CDR1 and CDR2 are SGHNT and YYREEE (reference sequence). V was shortened by 0 bases and J by 0 bases, with 5 bases between the two germline ends. As DNA, the CDR3 is TGTGCCAGCAGCTTGGGGGGGAGCACAGATACGCAGTATTTT. It specifies CASSLGGSTDTQYF.

The table lists this clonotype with a few counts. CDR3 amino acids: CASSLTLAGGLQETQYF. CDR3 sequence (DNA): TGCGCCAGCAGCTTGACACTAGCGGGGGGGCTCCAAGAGACCCAGTACTTC. The J gene is TRBJ2-5, the V gene TRBV5-1, with TRBD2 matching 13 bases. CDR1 and CDR2 (germline): SGHRS, YFSETQ. The ends lost 1 base at V and 1 base at J; junction bases unmatched: 4. This CDR3 contains 17 residues.

The rearrangement uses TRBV28 and TRBJ2-3; D gene ambiguous. The germline gives CDR1 MDHEN, CDR2 SYDVKM. The CDR3 runs to 15 residues. V lost 3 bases, J lost 3 bases, and 13 bases lay in between. The CDR3 region is CASSLGRSHTDTQYF. In DNA, the CDR3 is TGTGCCAGCAGTTTGGGAAGATCTCATACAGATACGCAGTATTTT.

V and J are TRBV7-2 and TRBJ2-5; D is perhaps TRBD1 (5 bases). Germline lookup yields CDR1 SGHTA and CDR2 FQGNSA. The CDR3 spans 13 residues. V lost 5 bases and J lost 5, with 12 bases in between. The CDR3 loop reads CASSLGHGETQYF. In nucleotides, the CDR3 is TGTGCCAGCAGCCTAGGACACGGGGAGACCCAGTACTTC.

Regarding this clonotype: A much larger clone differs by one base, so this may be a read error. The chain has TRBV20-1 and TRBJ2-1; TRBD1 might be the D (6 bases). Germline CDR1 and CDR2: DFQATT and SNEGSKA (reference sequence). V lost 5 bases and J 9 bases, leaving 17 bases between the germline ends. CDR3 length equals 13 residues. The CDR3 is CSALPVVDSEQFF. CDR3 nucleotides: TGCAGTGCTCTACCTGTGGTGGACAGTGAGCAGTTCTTC.

Regarding this clonotype: A much larger clonotype is one base distant, so this may be a read error. The chain joins TRBV7-9 to TRBJ2-7; D is uncertain. Per the germline V gene, CDR1 is SEHNR and CDR2 is FQNEAQ (reference sequence). Trimming pared 2 bases from V and 6 bases from J, leaving 14 bases between. This CDR3 spans 14 amino acids. CDR3 nucleotide sequence: TGTGCCAGCAGCTTACACCCCCTAGGGTTCGAGCAGTACTTC. Translation: CASSLHPLGFEQYF.

Regarding this clonotype: One end of the junction does not line up with germline, which may come from a read error. The rearrangement joins TRBV4-1 to TRBJ1-1; D gene ambiguous. The CDR3 spans 14 residues. The V gene's germline CDR1 is MGHRA and CDR2 YSYEKL. The CDR3 DNA sequence: TGCGCCAGCAGGCAAGACGGAGGGAACACTGAAGCTTTCTTT. As protein: CASRQDGGNTEAFF.

J is TRBJ2-5 and V is TRBV24-1; D is perhaps TRBD2 (5 bases). Between the trimmed V and J ends, which lost 2 bases and 5 bases, there was a span of 8 bases. The CDR3 consists of 13 residues. The germline gives CDR1 KGHDR, CDR2 SFDVKD. In nucleotides, the CDR3 is TGTGCCACCAGTGATTCGGGATTCGAGACCCAGTACTTC. This translates into CATSDSGFETQYF.

This clonotype was observed at least ten times. This chain connects TRBV4-1 to TRBJ2-2, with D unresolved. The germline gives CDR1 MGHRA, CDR2 YSYEKL. CDR3 size: 13 residues. The V end was cut by 2 bases, the J end by 7 bases, with 8 bases between. The CDR3 sequence: CASSQIPYGELFF. The CDR3 DNA reads TGCGCCAGCAGCCAAATACCATACGGGGAGCTGTTTTTT.

This clonotype was seen only once. The junction differs from germline at one of its ends, possibly a read error. The chain links TRBV6-5 to TRBJ2-7; 7 nucleotides agree with TRBD2. The CDR3 spans 15 residues. Per the germline V gene, CDR1 is MNHEY and CDR2 is SVGAGI. This CDR3 is CVSSPPGGRSDEQYF. The CDR3 DNA is TGTGTCAGCAGCCCCCCAGGCGGGAGATCCGACGAGCAGTACTTC.

This clonotype appeared a few times. The chain uses TRBV7-9 and TRBJ2-1; D possibly corresponds to TRBD2 (5 bases). The CDR3 runs 15 residues. V lost 5 bases, J lost 3 bases, and 14 bases lay in between. Germline V gene data show CDR1 as SEHNR and CDR2 as FQNEAQ (reference sequence). For the CDR3, the DNA is TGTGCCAGCAGCGCCGGGATTAGTCACTACAATGAGCAGTTCTTC. Protein: CASSAGISHYNEQFF. The variable domain in full, completed from reference TRBV7-9 and TRBJ2-1, reads DTGVSQNPRHKITKRGQNVTFRCDPISEHNRLYWYRQTLGQGPEFLTYFQNEAQLEKSRLLSDRFSAERPKGSFSTLEIQRTEQGDSAMYLCASSAGISHYNEQFFGPGTRLTVL.

The rearrangement links TRBV7-9 to TRBJ1-2; D may be TRBD1 (5 bases). Looked up from germline, CDR1 is SEHNR and CDR2 is FQNEAQ (reference sequence). This CDR3 comprises 15 residues. The V and J ends lost 5 bases and 3 bases respectively, with 16 bases between them. DNA of the CDR3: TGTGCCAGCAGCCCCCCGCCCGGGACGGACTATGGCTACACCTTC. Its translation: CASSPPPGTDYGYTF.

The chain employs TRBV6-1 and TRBJ1-3, with D unresolved. The V gene's germline CDR1 is MNHNS and CDR2 SASEGT. V lost 7 bases, J lost 0 bases, and 7 bases lay in between. This CDR3 has 13 amino acids. CDR3 loop: CASIGSSGNTIYF. The CDR3 nucleotides read TGTGCCAGCATAGGGTCCTCTGGAAACACCATATATTTT.

This clonotype came up a few times. V is TRBV4-2 and J is TRBJ2-1, with 8 bases lining up with TRBD2. The CDR3 has 17 amino acids. J was trimmed by 5 bases and V by 0 bases; bases with no gene match: 9. In germline, CDR1 is LGHNA, CDR2 YNFKEQ. The chain's CDR3 is CASSQDLSGAANNEQFF. CDR3 nucleotides: TGTGCCAGCAGCCAAGATCTTAGCGGGGCCGCGAACAATGAGCAGTTCTTC.

A remark on this clonotype: The DNA is left out, because the CDR3 cannot be placed on it with certainty; the CDR3 is given as TCRdb lists it. The rearrangement joins TRBV29-1 to TRBJ1-1; the DNA was not compared with TRBD1, the D call given in the table. Germline loops: CDR1 SQVTM, CDR2 ANQGSEA. Inclusive of both ends, the CDR3 amounts to 13 amino acids. This CDR3 reads CSVGAGAITEALF.

The chain couples TRBV7-9 to TRBJ2-5, with 9 nucleotides matching TRBD1. CDR3 size: 17 residues. After removal of 5 bases from V and 5 bases from J, the junction contained 15 bases not matched to a gene. Germline values: CDR1 SEHNR, CDR2 FQNEAQ (reference sequence). The CDR3 is CASSRPGTGPFRETQYF. The CDR3 region has the DNA TGTGCCAGCAGCCGCCCAGGGACAGGGCCCTTTAGGGAGACCCAGTACTTC.

This clonotype was seen ten or more times. The chain uses TRBV4-2 and TRBJ1-4; 8 positions match TRBD1. In germline, CDR1 is LGHNA, CDR2 YNFKEQ. The junction had 7 bases not matched to a gene; V was cut back by 6 bases and J by 4 bases. This CDR3 contains 15 residues. CDR3 protein: CASRDQGARNEKLFF. For the CDR3, the DNA is TGTGCCAGCAGGGACCAGGGGGCCCGTAATGAAAAACTGTTTTTT.

The chain is built from TRBV28 and TRBJ1-1, with 7 nucleotides matching TRBD1. CDR1 MDHEN and CDR2 SYDVKM come from the germline V gene. The CDR3 loop spans 14 amino acids. The trim removed 3 bases at V and 1 base at J, leaving 2 bases unmatched. The CDR3 protein is CASSFRQGNTEAFF. The CDR3 nucleotides read TGTGCCAGCAGTTTTAGACAGGGGAACACTGAAGCTTTCTTT. Looking up the rest from reference TRBV28 and TRBJ1-1 gives the full variable domain: DVKVTQSSRYLVKRTGEKVFLECVQDMDHENMFWYRQDPGLGLRLIYFSYDVKMKEKGDIPEGYSVSREKKERFSLILESASTNQTSMYLCASSFRQGNTEAFFGQGTRLTVV.

This clonotype came up a few times. CDR3 nucleotides: TGTGCCAGCAGCCACCTGCGCAGAACTAGCACAGATACGCAGTATTTT. Its translation: CASSHLRRTSTDTQYF. The J gene is TRBJ2-3, the V gene TRBV7-8; D is uncertain. The CDR3 is made up of 16 amino acids. V was trimmed by 5 bases and J by 0 bases, leaving 15 bases between them. CDR1 SGHVS and CDR2 FQNEAQ come from the germline V gene.

The rearrangement uses TRBV7-6 and TRBJ2-2; D gene ambiguous. Germline V CDR1 and CDR2: SGHVS, FNYEAQ. The CDR3 runs 15 residues. V was pared by 0 bases and J by 5 bases, with 10 bases between. CDR3 nucleotides: TGTGCCAGCAGCTTAGCCCTTGGCAGAACCGGGGAGCTGTTTTTT. It codes for CASSLALGRTGELFF.

This clonotype was recorded a few times. This sequence joins TRBV27 and TRBJ2-7, with unresolved D. This CDR3 is 13 amino acids long. Trimming shortened V by 3 bases and J by 5 bases, and 11 bases separated the two germline ends. The germline V gene encodes CDR1 MNHEY and CDR2 SMNVEV (reference sequence). CDR3 amino acids: CASSFRGANEQYF. Written as DNA, the CDR3 is TGTGCCAGCAGTTTTCGCGGAGCTAACGAGCAGTACTTC.

This clonotype was seen at least ten times. The chain carries TRBV9 and TRBJ2-7; 8 positions match TRBD1. The CDR3 is 14 amino acids. V dropped 6 bases and J dropped 2; count of bases not matched to a gene: 7. Germline-derived CDR1 and CDR2 are SGDLS and YYNGEE. Here the CDR3 reads CASTPGTGAYEQYF. The CDR3 coding sequence is TGTGCCAGCACCCCGGGGACAGGAGCCTACGAGCAGTACTTC. The whole variable domain, filled in from reference TRBV9 and TRBJ2-7, reads DSGVTQTPKHLITATGQRVTLRCSPRSGDLSVYWYQQSLDQGLQFLIQYYNGEERAKGNILERFSAQQFPDLHSELNLSSLELGDSALYFCASTPGTGAYEQYFGPGTRLTVT.

This sequence joins TRBV12-3 or TRBV12-4 and TRBJ2-3; tentative D call: TRBD1 (6 bases). The CDR3 totals 15 residues. V was trimmed by 6 bases and J by 0 bases, leaving 13 bases between them. The CDR3 region is CASSPGTTSTDTQYF. Here the CDR3 DNA reads TGTGCCAGCAGCCCCGGGACAACCAGCACAGATACGCAGTATTTT.

The chain couples TRBV4-1 to TRBJ1-1; TRBD1 matches 10 bases. V lost 3 bases and J lost 5; bases outside the gene matches: 3. The CDR3 covers 14 residues. In germline, CDR1 is MGHRA, CDR2 YSYEKL. The CDR3 reads CASSQTGGRTEAFF. CDR3 DNA sequence: TGCGCCAGCAGCCAGACAGGGGGCCGTACTGAAGCTTTCTTT.

This clonotype was seen a handful of times. The chain joins TRBV11-2 to TRBJ1-4, with D possibly matching TRBD1 (5 bases). The CDR3 totals 15 residues. V lost 5 bases and J 7 bases, leaving 17 bases between the germline ends. CDR1 and CDR2 (germline): SGHAT, FQNNGV. CDR3 loop: CASSPGAGPGEKLFF. The CDR3 bases are TGTGCCAGCAGCCCTGGGGCGGGGCCGGGTGAAAAACTGTTTTTT. Full variable domain (outside the CDR3, taken from reference TRBV11-2 and TRBJ1-4): EAGVAQSPRYKIIEKRQSVAFWCNPISGHATLYWYQQILGQGPKLLIQFQNNGVVDDSQLPKDRFSAERLKGVDSTLKIQPAKLEDSAVYLCASSPGAGPGEKLFFGSGTQLSVL.

A word on this clonotype: This may come from a read error, since a much larger clone is one base off. The V call is TRBV7-2, the J call TRBJ2-7; 10 bases are shared with TRBD1. CDR1 and CDR2 from the germline V gene are SGHTA and FQGNSA. The CDR3 has 15 residues. This CDR3 reads CAGSLFGQGVYEQYF. CDR3 coding DNA: TGTGCCGGCAGCTTATTTGGACAGGGGGTCTACGAGCAGTACTTC.

This clonotype occurred many times. The chain links TRBV6-5 to TRBJ1-5, with TRBD1 matching over 8 bases. The CDR3 contains 15 residues. CDR1 is MNHEY, CDR2 SVGAGI, per germline. V shed 6 bases, J shed 5 bases, and the junction held 9 bases outside the gene matches. The CDR3 is CASSPDRGDYQPQHF. DNA of the CDR3: TGTGCCAGCAGCCCTGACAGGGGAGACTATCAGCCCCAGCATTTT.

This clonotype was seen repeatedly, ten times or more. The J gene is TRBJ1-2, the V gene TRBV11-2; no firm D call. Germline V CDR1 and CDR2: SGHAT, FQNNGV. The V gene lost 1 base and the J gene lost 2 bases, with 11 bases spanning the gap. The CDR3 is made up of 15 amino acids. The CDR3 is CASSLAGDTNYGYTF. Here the CDR3 DNA reads TGTGCCAGCAGCTTAGCCGGAGATACGAACTATGGCTACACCTTC.